These 14 T cell receptor beta chains share one sample of origin, sequenced in a study of shared clonotypes between healthy human individuals (TCRdb year 2020). Library prep was done by the immunoSEQ multiplex PCR assay. Not all clones reach the TCRdb copy of this immuneACCESS table, which keeps in-frame sequences only. Checked studies attribute under half of the gap to unresolved V genes and leave the rest unexplained. The sample has around 180,000 clones on record, 90% to 95% of them singletons. The ten most abundant clones make up about 0.07% of the sample. The sample consisted of naive CD4+ T cells sorted from blood. Explained via the paper, the cell subset or site label denotes: CD45RA+ positively selected. These receptors all come from a young woman in good health.

The rearrangement links TRBV18 to TRBJ1-2, with TRBD1 matching 7 bases. CDR3 length: 16 residues. V trimming: 3 bases; J trimming: 1 base; junction bases outside the gene matches: 8. Germline CDR1 and CDR2: KGHSH and LQKENI. CDR3 sequence: CASSPQRGPSNYGYTF. The CDR3 bases are TGTGCCAGCTCACCTCAAAGGGGGCCAAGTAACTATGGCTACACCTTC.

This chain connects TRBV9 to TRBJ2-7; a possible D gene is TRBD2 (6 bases). The CDR3 is made up of 11 amino acids. Trimming removed 8 bases from V and 12 bases from J, with 18 bases in between. CDR1 is SGDLS and CDR2 is YYNGEE in the germline V gene. The CDR3 nucleotides read TGTGCCAGGGGGGGACCGCAACGGGTGTACTTC. Amino acid sequence: CARGGPQRVYF.

CDR3: CASSRTRTSGWYEQYF. The DNA for the CDR3 is TGTGCCAGCAGCCGCACAAGGACTAGCGGGTGGTACGAGCAGTACTTC. V gene TRBV7-9 combines with J gene TRBJ2-7; 11 bases map to TRBD2. Per the germline V gene, CDR1 is SEHNR and CDR2 is FQNEAQ (reference sequence). This CDR3 region has 16 residues. The V segment lost 5 bases and the J segment 4 bases; nucleotides outside the gene matches: 10. Supplemented by reference TRBV7-9 and TRBJ2-7, the full variable domain reads DTGVSQNPRHKITKRGQNVTFRCDPISEHNRLYWYRQTLGQGPEFLTYFQNEAQLEKSRLLSDRFSAERPKGSFSTLEIQRTEQGDSAMYLCASSRTRTSGWYEQYFGPGTRLTVT.

The V call is TRBV11-2, the J call TRBJ1-1, with D unclear. Trimming took 0 bases from V and 2 from J, leaving 7 bases between them. CDR1 SGHAT and CDR2 FQNNGV come from the germline V gene. The CDR3 loop spans 14 amino acids. The chain's CDR3 is CASSLDLGNTEAFF. CDR3 nucleotides: TGTGCCAGCAGCTTAGATCTGGGAAACACTGAAGCTTTCTTT.

The gene calls are TRBV11-2 and TRBJ2-5; possibly TRBD2 for D (5 bases). The tail of the sequence fits TRBJ2-7 better, so the J call may be wrong. The CDR3 consists of 13 residues. Germline-derived CDR1 and CDR2 are SGHAT and FQNNGV. The CDR3 reads CASNRGLFYEQYF. CDR3 sequence (DNA): TGTGCCAGCAATCGGGGTCTTTTCTACGAGCAGTACTTC.

V and J are TRBV6-1 and TRBJ2-7, with 7 nucleotides matching TRBD1. The J segment lost 1 base and the V segment lost 5 bases, leaving 5 bases of the junction unmatched. Germline V CDR1 and CDR2: MNHNS, SASEGT. The CDR3 runs 14 residues. The chain's CDR3 is CASSPRGQSYEQYF. The CDR3 DNA reads as TGTGCCAGCAGTCCAAGGGGACAGTCCTACGAGCAGTACTTC.

The V gene is TRBV4-2, the J gene TRBJ2-5, with TRBD2 identical over 9 bases. The closer fit of TRBJ2-7 to the DNA end suggests the J call may be wrong. Germline V lookup: CDR1 LGHNA, CDR2 YNFKEQ. The CDR3 extends over 15 amino acids. The CDR3 loop reads CASSPEGLAGYEQYF. CDR3 DNA sequence: TGTGCCAGCAGCCCAGAGGGACTAGCTGGGTACGAGCAGTACTTC.

The CDR3: CASSSSVPPEGYTF. CDR3 coding DNA: TGTGCCAGCAGTTCCTCGGTCCCCCCAGAGGGCTACACCTTC. This chain links TRBV6-5 with TRBJ1-2; no definite D call. The V end was cut by 4 bases, the J end by 8 bases, with 17 bases between. The length of the CDR3 is 14 residues. Germline lookup yields CDR1 MNHEY and CDR2 SVGAGI.

The genes are TRBV7-2 and TRBJ1-1, with TRBD1 matching over 8 bases. CDR1 and CDR2 (germline): SGHTA, FQGNSA. The CDR3 sequence is 16 residues long. The J segment lost 0 bases and the V segment lost 2 bases, leaving 5 bases of the junction unmatched. The CDR3 nucleotides read TGTGCCAGCAGCTTAAGGTGGGACAGGCTGAACACTGAAGCTTTCTTT. Its translation is CASSLRWDRLNTEAFF. Combining the CDR3 with reference TRBV7-2 and TRBJ1-1 gives the whole variable domain GAGVSQSPSNKVTEKGKDVELRCDPISGHTALYWYRQSLGQGLEFLIYFQGNSAPDKSGLPSDRFSAERTGGSVSTLTIQRTQQEDSAVYLCASSLRWDRLNTEAFFGQGTRLTVV.

The V gene is TRBV7-8, the J gene TRBJ2-7; no clear D. Germline V CDR1 and CDR2: SGHVS, FQNEAQ. The V and J ends lost 3 bases and 0 bases respectively, with 12 bases between them. This CDR3 is built from 15 residues. CDR3 bases: TGTGCCAGCAGCTTTTTCCCTCTAAGCTCCTACGAGCAGTACTTC. It yields the protein CASSFFPLSSYEQYF.

This rearrangement joins TRBV2 to TRBJ1-5; possibly TRBD1 for D (6 bases). The germline CDR1 and CDR2 sequences are SNHLY and FYNNEI. The CDR3 is 14 residues long. Trimming cost V 5 bases and J 7 bases, with 15 bases left between them. CDR3 sequence (DNA): TGTGCCAGCAGTTGGGGGGGGGCGCGGCAGCCCCAGCATTTT. Translated: CASSWGGARQPQHF.

The chain has TRBV9 and TRBJ1-2, with D maybe TRBD1 (5 bases). V shed 4 bases and J shed 8 bases, with 21 bases lying between them. Germline V gives CDR1 SGDLS, CDR2 YYNGEE. The length of the CDR3 is 15 residues. Here the CDR3 DNA reads TGTGCCAGCAGCCCCCGGGACCCCGGGCGGCGGGGCTACACCTTC. It translates to CASSPRDPGRRGYTF.

The V gene is TRBV28, the J gene TRBJ2-7; D gene unclear. There are 14 residues in the CDR3. Germline lookup yields CDR1 MDHEN and CDR2 SYDVKM. The V and J ends lost 2 bases and 3 bases respectively, with 11 bases between them. The CDR3 is CASSLGQARYEQYF. DNA of the CDR3: TGTGCCAGCAGTTTAGGGCAGGCCCGCTACGAGCAGTACTTC.

This rearrangement joins TRBV28 to TRBJ1-2; D may be TRBD1 (5 bases). V lost 1 base, J lost 3 bases, and 9 bases lay in between. Germline V lookup: CDR1 MDHEN, CDR2 SYDVKM. The CDR3 is 14 amino acids. Here the CDR3 reads CASSLSGQYYGYTF. The CDR3 bases are TGTGCCAGCAGTTTATCGGGGCAGTACTATGGCTACACCTTC.